The entry that follows covers one TCR beta chain sequence. What it binds is unknown. The sample originates from a study of OX40 agonist ivuxolimab in advanced cancers. As for the study in general: In this trial design, patients received ivuxolimab intravenously at 0.01 to 10 mg/kg every 2 weeks. It was permissible to have had prior anti-PD-1, anti-PD-L1 or anti-CTLA-4 therapy, and approximately 38% had some. Study outcomes and limitations: At 0.1 to 3.0 mg/kg, clonal expansion of CD4+ and CD8+ blood T cells had occurred by week 6. Averaged across samples, CD8+ T cells carried more expanded clones than CD4+ did.

Sequencing was performed with immunoSEQ multiplex PCR; in TCRdb, only in-frame clones are kept and a portion is missing. The table records about 39,000 clones, roughly nine tenths of them present only once. Trimming took 5 bases from V and 0 from J; bases not matched to a gene: 3. The CDR3 has 14 residues. Germline CDR1 and CDR2: MNHEY and SMNVEV (reference sequence). The V gene is TRBV27, the J gene TRBJ2-7; TRBD2 aligns across 8 bases. The TCR sequence derives from an adult with an advanced solid tumor such as melanoma, head and neck, liver or kidney cancer. Sample: CD4+ or CD8+ T cells sorted from blood, taken in a trial of the OX40 agonist ivuxolimab. The CDR3 coding sequence is TGTGCCAGCAGTACTAGCGGTTTCTCCTACGAGCAGTACTTC. As protein: CASSTSGFSYEQYF.